These 11 T cell receptor beta chains share one sample of origin, sequenced in a study of regulatory T cells in long-lasting Graves disease. Time point here: persistent/refractory GD, antithyroid drugs over 5 years with positive TRAb. PBMC-derived RNA was used for the TCR library. Arm-PCR with iRepertoire HTBI primers amplified the CDR3 regions for these TCR beta libraries. TCRdb reprocessed the multiplex PCR reads with MiXCR, giving one entry per CDR3 protein. The sample has 300,000 to 500,000 distinct CDR3 sequences; more than 20% are singletons. This specimen consisted of peripheral blood mononuclear cells (PBMCs), obtained when the disease was refractory, from a patient treated with antithyroid drugs. The source is a female donor with Graves disease.

This chain connects TRBV5-1 to TRBJ2-4, with 9 positions matching TRBD1. CDR1 SGHRS and CDR2 YFSETQ come from the germline V gene. V gave up 0 bases and J gave up 3 bases; unmatched junction bases: 7. The CDR3 loop spans 17 amino acids. CDR3 loop: CASSLEQGAGGKNIQYF. CDR3 DNA: TGCGCCAGCAGCTTGGAACAGGGGGCTGGGGGCAAAAACATTCAGTACTTC.

The chain combines TRBV11-2 with TRBJ1-5; perhaps TRBD1 as D (5 bases). The germline CDR1 and CDR2 sequences are SGHAT and FQNNGV. The V and J ends lost 4 bases and 0 bases respectively, with 10 bases between them. The CDR3 consists of 15 residues. The CDR3 is CASSSGGISNQPQHF. In DNA, the CDR3 is TGTGCCAGCAGCTCCGGGGGGATTAGCAATCAGCCCCAGCATTTT.

The rearrangement uses TRBV28 and TRBJ1-3; D might be TRBD1 (5 bases). CDR1 and CDR2 (germline): MDHEN, SYDVKM. Trimming pared 4 bases from V and 0 bases from J, leaving 16 bases between. This CDR3 contains 17 residues. CDR3: CASSSLGEDNSGNTIYF. The CDR3 DNA follows: TGTGCCAGCAGTTCGTTGGGGGAGGACAACTCTGGAAACACCATATATTTT.

There are many counts of this clonotype. The chain uses TRBV27 and TRBJ1-5, with D perhaps matching TRBD1 (6 bases). V lost 2 bases and J 7 bases, leaving 12 bases between the germline ends. The CDR3 is 14 amino acids. Germline V lookup: CDR1 MNHEY, CDR2 SMNVEV (reference sequence). CDR3 loop: CASSLARGGQPQHF. The CDR3, as DNA: TGTGCCAGCAGTTTAGCCAGGGGAGGGCAGCCCCAGCATTTT.

This chain joins TRBV20-1 and TRBJ1-6; 7 bases map to TRBD1. V was clipped by 5 bases and J by 6 bases; unmatched bases: 7. The CDR3 loop spans 14 amino acids. CDR1 is DFQATT, CDR2 SNEGSKA, per germline (reference sequence). For the CDR3, the DNA is TGCAGTGCTTCACCAGGGGGGTCTAATTCACCCCTCCACTTT. Residues: CSASPGGSNSPLHF.

This clonotype was seen only a few times. The DNA of the CDR3 is TGTGCCAGCATTAGACAGGGCAAAGCTTTCTTT. Its translation: CASIRQGKAFF. The rearrangement links TRBV27 to TRBJ1-1; 7 bases are shared with TRBD1. Germline V gene lookup returns CDR1 MNHEY and CDR2 SMNVEV (reference sequence). Trimming removed 7 bases from V and 9 bases from J; junction bases left unmatched: 5. CDR3 length: 11 amino acids.

This clonotype appeared a few times. The V gene is TRBV5-1, the J gene TRBJ2-7; 9 bases are a match to TRBD1. V shed 3 bases and J 5 bases; nucleotides not matched to a gene: 9. Germline values: CDR1 SGHRS, CDR2 YFSETQ. This CDR3 has 15 amino acids. The CDR3: CASSYGQGSLDEQYF. CDR3 nucleotide sequence: TGCGCCAGCAGCTACGGACAGGGGAGTCTGGACGAGCAGTACTTC. The entire variable domain, with the rest obtained from reference TRBV5-1 and TRBJ2-7, is as follows: KAGVTQTPRYLIKTRGQQVTLSCSPISGHRSVSWYQQTPGQGLQFLFEYFSETQRNKGNFPGRFSGRQFSNSRSEMNVSTLELGDSALYLCASSYGQGSLDEQYFGPGTRLTVT.

This clonotype was observed many times. V usage is TRBV12-3 or TRBV12-4 and J usage is TRBJ2-7; TRBD1 aligns across 7 bases. J was trimmed by 5 bases and V by 6 bases; bases with no gene match: 10. The length of the CDR3 is 14 residues. As DNA, the CDR3 is TGTGCCAGCAGCCCGAGAGACAGGGCCCACGAGCAGTACTTC. Translating gives CASSPRDRAHEQYF.

At least ten counts were recorded for this clonotype. The V and J genes are TRBV27 and TRBJ2-7, with 10 nucleotides matching TRBD2. Germline CDR1 and CDR2: MNHEY and SMNVEV (reference sequence). This CDR3 is 15 amino acids long. V dropped 0 bases and J dropped 3; count of bases not matched to a gene: 2. CDR3 sequence: CASSLSLAGNYEQYF. The CDR3 coding sequence is TGTGCCAGCAGTTTATCACTAGCGGGGAACTACGAGCAGTACTTC.

The chain is built from TRBV5-1 and TRBJ2-7, with 12 positions matching TRBD1. Germline assignment: CDR1 SGHRS and CDR2 YFSETQ. The CDR3 contains 17 residues. Losses at the gene ends were 5 bases for V and 5 bases for J; bases not matched to a gene: 14. The CDR3 here is CASSFFSPGQGADEQYF. DNA for the CDR3: TGCGCCAGCAGTTTTTTTTCTCCGGGACAGGGGGCTGACGAGCAGTACTTC.

The rearrangement uses TRBV10-2 and TRBJ1-5, with a possible D match to TRBD1 (5 bases). Germline V gene sequence: CDR1 WSHSY, CDR2 SAAADI. Deletions cut 0 bases from V and 5 bases from J, with 14 bases between. This CDR3 is built from 16 residues. The CDR3 DNA reads TGCGCCAGCAGTGAGTCGAGGGGATTCGGGGATCAGCCCCAGCATTTT. Amino acids: CASSESRGFGDQPQHF.